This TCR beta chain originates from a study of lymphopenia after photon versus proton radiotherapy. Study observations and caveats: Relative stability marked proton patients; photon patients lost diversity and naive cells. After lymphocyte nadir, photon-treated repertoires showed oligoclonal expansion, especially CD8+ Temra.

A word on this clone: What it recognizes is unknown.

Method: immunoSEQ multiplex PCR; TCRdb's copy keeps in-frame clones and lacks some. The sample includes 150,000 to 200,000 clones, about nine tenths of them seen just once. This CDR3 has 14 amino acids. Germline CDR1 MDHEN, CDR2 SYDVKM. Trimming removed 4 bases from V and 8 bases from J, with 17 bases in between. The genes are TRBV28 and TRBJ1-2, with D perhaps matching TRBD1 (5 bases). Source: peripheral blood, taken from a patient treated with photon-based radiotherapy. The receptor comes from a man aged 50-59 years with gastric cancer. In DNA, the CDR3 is TGTGCCAGCAGTTGGGATGATACGGGGCGCGGCTACACCTTC. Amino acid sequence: CASSWDDTGRGYTF.